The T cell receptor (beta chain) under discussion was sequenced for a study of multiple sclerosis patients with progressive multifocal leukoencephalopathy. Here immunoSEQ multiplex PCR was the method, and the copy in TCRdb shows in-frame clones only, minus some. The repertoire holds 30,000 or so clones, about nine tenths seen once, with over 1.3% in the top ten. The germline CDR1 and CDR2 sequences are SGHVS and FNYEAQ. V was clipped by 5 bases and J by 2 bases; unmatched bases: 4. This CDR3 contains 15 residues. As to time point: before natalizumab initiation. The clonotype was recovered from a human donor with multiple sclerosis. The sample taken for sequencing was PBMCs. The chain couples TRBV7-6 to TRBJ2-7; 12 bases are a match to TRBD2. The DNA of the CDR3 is TGTGCCAGCAGCCCTGGACTAGCGGGAACCTACGAGCAGTACTTC. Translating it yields CASSPGLAGTYEQYF. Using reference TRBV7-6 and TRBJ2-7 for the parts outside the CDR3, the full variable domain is GAGVSQSPRYKVTKRGQDVALRCDPISGHVSLYWYRQALGQGPEFLTYFNYEAQQDKSGLPNDRFSAERPEGSISTLTIQRTEQRDSAMYRCASSPGLAGTYEQYFGPGTRLTVT.